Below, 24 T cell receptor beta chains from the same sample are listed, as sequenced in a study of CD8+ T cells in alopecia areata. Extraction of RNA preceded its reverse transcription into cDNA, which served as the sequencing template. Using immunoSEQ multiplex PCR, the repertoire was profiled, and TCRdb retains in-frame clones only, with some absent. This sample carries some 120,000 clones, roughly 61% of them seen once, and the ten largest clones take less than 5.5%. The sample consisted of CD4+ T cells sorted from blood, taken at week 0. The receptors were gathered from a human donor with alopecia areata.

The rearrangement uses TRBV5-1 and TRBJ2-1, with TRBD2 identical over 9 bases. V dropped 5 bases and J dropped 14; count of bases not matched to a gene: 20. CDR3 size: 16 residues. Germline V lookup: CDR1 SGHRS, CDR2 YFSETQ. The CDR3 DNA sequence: TGCGCCAGCAGGAAGGGCGCGATGCTTTTAGCGGGAGATGAGTTCTTC. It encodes CASRKGAMLLAGDEFF.

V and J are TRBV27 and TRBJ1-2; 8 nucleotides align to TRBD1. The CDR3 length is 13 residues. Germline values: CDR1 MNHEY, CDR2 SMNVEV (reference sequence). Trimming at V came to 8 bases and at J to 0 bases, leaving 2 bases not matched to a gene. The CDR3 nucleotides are TGTGCCAGCGGGACAGGATCTAACTATGGCTACACCTTC. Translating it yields CASGTGSNYGYTF.

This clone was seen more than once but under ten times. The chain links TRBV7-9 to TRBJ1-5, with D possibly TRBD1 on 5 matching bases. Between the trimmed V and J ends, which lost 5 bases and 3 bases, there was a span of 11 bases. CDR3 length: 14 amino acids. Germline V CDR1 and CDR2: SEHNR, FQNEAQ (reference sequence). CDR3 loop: CASSQDSFNQPQHF. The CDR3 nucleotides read TGTGCCAGCAGCCAAGACAGTTTCAATCAGCCCCAGCATTTT.

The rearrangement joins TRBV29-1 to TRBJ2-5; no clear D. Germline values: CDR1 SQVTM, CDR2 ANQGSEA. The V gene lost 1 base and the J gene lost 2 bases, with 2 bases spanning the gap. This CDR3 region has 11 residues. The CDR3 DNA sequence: TGCAGCGTTGAAGTACAAGAGACCCAGTACTTC. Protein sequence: CSVEVQETQYF.

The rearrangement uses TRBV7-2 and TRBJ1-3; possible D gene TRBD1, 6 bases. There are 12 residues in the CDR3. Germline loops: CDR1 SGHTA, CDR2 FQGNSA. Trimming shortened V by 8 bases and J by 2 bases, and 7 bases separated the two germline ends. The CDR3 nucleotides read TGTGCCAGCGGGGACACTGGAAACACCATATATTTT. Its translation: CASGDTGNTIYF.

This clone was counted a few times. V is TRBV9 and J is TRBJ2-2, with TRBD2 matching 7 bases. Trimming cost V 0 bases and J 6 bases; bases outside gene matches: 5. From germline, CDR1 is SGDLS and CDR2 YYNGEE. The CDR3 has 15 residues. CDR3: CASSVVAGVAGELFF. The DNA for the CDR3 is TGTGCCAGCAGCGTAGTGGCGGGAGTCGCCGGGGAGCTGTTTTTT. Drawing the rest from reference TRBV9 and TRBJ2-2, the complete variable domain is DSGVTQTPKHLITATGQRVTLRCSPRSGDLSVYWYQQSLDQGLQFLIQYYNGEERAKGNILERFSAQQFPDLHSELNLSSLELGDSALYFCASSVVAGVAGELFFGEGSRLTVL.

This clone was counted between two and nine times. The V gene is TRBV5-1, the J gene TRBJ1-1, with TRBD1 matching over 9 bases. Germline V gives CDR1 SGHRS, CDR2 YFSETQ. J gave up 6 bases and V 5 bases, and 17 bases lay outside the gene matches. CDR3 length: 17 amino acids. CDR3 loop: CASRLTGTTGGNPEAFF. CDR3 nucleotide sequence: TGCGCCAGCAGACTGACAGGTACGACAGGGGGAAATCCTGAAGCTTTCTTT.

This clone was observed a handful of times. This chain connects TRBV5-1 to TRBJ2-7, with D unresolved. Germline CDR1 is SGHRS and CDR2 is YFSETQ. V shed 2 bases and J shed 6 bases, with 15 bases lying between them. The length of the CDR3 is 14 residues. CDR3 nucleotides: TGCGCCAGCAGCTTCGGACCGGCGAAGGGCGAGCAGTACTTC. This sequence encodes CASSFGPAKGEQYF.

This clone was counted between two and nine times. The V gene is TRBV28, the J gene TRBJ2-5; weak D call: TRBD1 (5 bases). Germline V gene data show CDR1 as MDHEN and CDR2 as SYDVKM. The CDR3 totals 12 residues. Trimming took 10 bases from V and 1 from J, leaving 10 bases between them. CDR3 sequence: CATLDIQETQYF. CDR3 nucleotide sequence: TGTGCCACCCTGGACATCCAAGAGACCCAGTACTTC.

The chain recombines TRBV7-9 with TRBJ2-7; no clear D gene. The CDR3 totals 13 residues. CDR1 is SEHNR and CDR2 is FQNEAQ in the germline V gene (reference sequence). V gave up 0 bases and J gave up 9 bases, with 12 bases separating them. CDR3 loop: CASSLASRPTQYF. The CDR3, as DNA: TGTGCCAGCAGCTTAGCGTCACGTCCGACGCAGTACTTC. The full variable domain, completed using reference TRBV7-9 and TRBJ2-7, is DTGVSQNPRHKITKRGQNVTFRCDPISEHNRLYWYRQTLGQGPEFLTYFQNEAQLEKSRLLSDRFSAERPKGSFSTLEIQRTEQGDSAMYLCASSLASRPTQYFGPGTRLTVT.

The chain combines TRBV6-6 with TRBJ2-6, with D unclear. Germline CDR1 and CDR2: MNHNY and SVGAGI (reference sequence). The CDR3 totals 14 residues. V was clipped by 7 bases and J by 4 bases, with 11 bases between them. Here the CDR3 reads CASTAVAGANVLTF. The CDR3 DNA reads TGTGCCAGCACCGCTGTGGCCGGGGCCAACGTCCTGACTTTC.

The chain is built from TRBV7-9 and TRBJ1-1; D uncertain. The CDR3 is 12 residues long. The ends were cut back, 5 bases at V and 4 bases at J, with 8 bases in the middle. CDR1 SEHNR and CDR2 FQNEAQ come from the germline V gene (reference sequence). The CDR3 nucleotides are TGTGCCAGCAGCCCGAGGAGCACTGAAGCTTTCTTT. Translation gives CASSPRSTEAFF.

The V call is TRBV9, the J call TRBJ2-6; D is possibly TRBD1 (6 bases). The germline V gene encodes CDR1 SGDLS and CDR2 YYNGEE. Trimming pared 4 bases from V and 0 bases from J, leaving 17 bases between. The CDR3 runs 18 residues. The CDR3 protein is CASSPRTDVGSGANVLTF. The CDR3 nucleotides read TGTGCCAGCAGCCCCAGGACAGACGTGGGCTCTGGGGCCAACGTCCTGACTTTC.

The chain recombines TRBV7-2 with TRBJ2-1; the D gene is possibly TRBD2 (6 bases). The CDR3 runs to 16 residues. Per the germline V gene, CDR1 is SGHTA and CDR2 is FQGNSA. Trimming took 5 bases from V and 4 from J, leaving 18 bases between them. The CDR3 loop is CASSPDAGIKYNEQFF. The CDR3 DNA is TGTGCCAGCAGCCCCGACGCGGGAATAAAATACAATGAGCAGTTCTTC.

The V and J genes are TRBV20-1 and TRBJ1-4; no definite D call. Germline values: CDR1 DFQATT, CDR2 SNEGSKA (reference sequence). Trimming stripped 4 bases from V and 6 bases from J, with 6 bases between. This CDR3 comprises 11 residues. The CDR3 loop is CSAKDDEKLFF. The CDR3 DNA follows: TGCAGTGCTAAGGACGATGAAAAACTGTTTTTT.

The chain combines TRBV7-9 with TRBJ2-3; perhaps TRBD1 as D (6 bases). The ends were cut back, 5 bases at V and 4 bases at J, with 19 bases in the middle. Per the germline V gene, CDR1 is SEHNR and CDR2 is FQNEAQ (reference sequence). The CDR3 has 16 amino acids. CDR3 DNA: TGTGCCAGCAGCCCGCGGACAGCCAGCTCGGCAGATACGCAGTATTTT. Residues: CASSPRTASSADTQYF. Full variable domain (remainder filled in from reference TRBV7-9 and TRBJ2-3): DTGVSQNPRHKITKRGQNVTFRCDPISEHNRLYWYRQTLGQGPEFLTYFQNEAQLEKSRLLSDRFSAERPKGSFSTLEIQRTEQGDSAMYLCASSPRTASSADTQYFGPGTRLTVL.

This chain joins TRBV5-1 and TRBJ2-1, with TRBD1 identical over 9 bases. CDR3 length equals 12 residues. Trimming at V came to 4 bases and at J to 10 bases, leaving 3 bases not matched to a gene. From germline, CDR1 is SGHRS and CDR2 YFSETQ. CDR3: CASSPGQGEQFF. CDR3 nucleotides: TGCGCCAGCAGCCCGGGACAGGGAGAGCAGTTCTTC.

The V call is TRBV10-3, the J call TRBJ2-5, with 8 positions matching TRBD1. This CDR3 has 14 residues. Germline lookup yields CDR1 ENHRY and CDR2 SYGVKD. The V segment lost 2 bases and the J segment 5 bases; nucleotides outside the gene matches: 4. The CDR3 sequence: CAISERSGGETQYF. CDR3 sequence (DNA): TGTGCCATCAGTGAGAGGTCAGGGGGCGAGACCCAGTACTTC.

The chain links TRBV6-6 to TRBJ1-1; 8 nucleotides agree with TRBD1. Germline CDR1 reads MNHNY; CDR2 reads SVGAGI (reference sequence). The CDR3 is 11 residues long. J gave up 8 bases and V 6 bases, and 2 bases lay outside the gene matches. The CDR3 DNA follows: TGTGCCAGCAGGGACAGGGCAGAAGCTTTCTTT. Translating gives CASRDRAEAFF.

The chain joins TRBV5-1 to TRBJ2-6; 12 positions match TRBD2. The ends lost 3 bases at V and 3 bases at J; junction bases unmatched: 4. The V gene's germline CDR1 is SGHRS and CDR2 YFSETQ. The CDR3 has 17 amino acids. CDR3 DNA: TGCGCCAGCAGCTCCGGACTAGCGGGAAATGGGGCCAACGTCCTGACTTTC. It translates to CASSSGLAGNGANVLTF.

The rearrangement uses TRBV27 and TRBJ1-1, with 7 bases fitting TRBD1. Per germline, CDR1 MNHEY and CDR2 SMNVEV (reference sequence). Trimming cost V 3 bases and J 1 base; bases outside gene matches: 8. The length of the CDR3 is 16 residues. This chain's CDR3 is CASSFGKGAPNTEAFF. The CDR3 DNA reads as TGTGCCAGCAGTTTCGGGAAGGGGGCGCCGAACACTGAAGCTTTCTTT.

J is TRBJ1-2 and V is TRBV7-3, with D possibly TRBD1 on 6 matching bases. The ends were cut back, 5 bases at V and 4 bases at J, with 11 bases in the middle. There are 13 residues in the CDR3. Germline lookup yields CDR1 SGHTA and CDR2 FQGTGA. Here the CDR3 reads CASSAGHPYGYTF. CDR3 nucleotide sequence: TGTGCCAGCAGCGCGGGACATCCCTATGGCTACACCTTC. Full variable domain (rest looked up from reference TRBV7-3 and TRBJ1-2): GAGVSQTPSNKVTEKGKYVELRCDPISGHTALYWYRQSLGQGPEFLIYFQGTGAADDSGLPNDRFFAVRPEGSVSTLKIQRTERGDSAVYLCASSAGHPYGYTFGSGTRLTVV.

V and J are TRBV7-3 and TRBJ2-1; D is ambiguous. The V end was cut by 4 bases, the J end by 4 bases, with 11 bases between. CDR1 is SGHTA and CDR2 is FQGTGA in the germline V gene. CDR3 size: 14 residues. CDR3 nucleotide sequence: TGTGCCAGCAGCTCAAGAGACCCATACAATGAGCAGTTCTTC. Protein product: CASSSRDPYNEQFF. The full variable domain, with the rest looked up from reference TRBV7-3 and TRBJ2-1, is GAGVSQTPSNKVTEKGKYVELRCDPISGHTALYWYRQSLGQGPEFLIYFQGTGAADDSGLPNDRFFAVRPEGSVSTLKIQRTERGDSAVYLCASSSRDPYNEQFFGPGTRLTVL.

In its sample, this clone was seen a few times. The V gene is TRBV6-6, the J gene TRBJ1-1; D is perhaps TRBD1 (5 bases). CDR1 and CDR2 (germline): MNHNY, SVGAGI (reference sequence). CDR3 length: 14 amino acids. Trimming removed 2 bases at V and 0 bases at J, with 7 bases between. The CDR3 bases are TGTGCCAGCAGTTACGGAGGGGTGAACACTGAAGCTTTCTTT. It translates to CASSYGGVNTEAFF.